The source of this T cell receptor beta chain is a study of response to subunit inactivated influenza vaccine. TCRdb used MiXCR to reprocess the RT-PCR reads, holding one entry per CDR3 protein. The sample has about 540,000 distinct CDR3 sequences, under 30% seen once. The germline gives CDR1 GTSNPN, CDR2 SVGIG (reference sequence). V was cut by 3 bases and J by 0 bases, with 12 bases left in between. CDR3 length equals 14 residues. These same records also appear under a second study, on T cells expressing NK-cell markers. That report notes: UMI-tagged 5'RACE template switching yielded the TCR beta cDNA.

The sample consisted of CD4+ T cells sorted from PBMCs, taken roughly 12 days after vaccination. The clonotype comes from a man aged 50-59 years who received an inactivated influenza vaccine. The chain recombines TRBV30 with TRBJ2-7; a weak D match, TRBD2 (5 bases). CDR3 nucleotides: TGTGCCTGGAGCGTCGGGATTATCTCCTACGAGCAGTACTTC. Residues: CAWSVGIISYEQYF.